The 10 T cell receptor beta chains below were found in one sample sequenced in a study of T-cell reconstitution after alpha-beta-depleted transplantation in children. Preparing the TCRbeta library involved the use of unique molecular identifiers. TCRdb independently ran MiXCR on the PCR reads; one entry per CDR3 protein. The repertoire has about 500,000 distinct CDR3 sequences, approximately 32% of them found once; the top ten carry about 2.3%. The sequencing here drew on PBMCs from the stem cell graft donor, taken from the stem cell graft. The origin of the receptors is a human donor who donated a stem cell graft to a child with aplastic anemia.

This sequence joins TRBV11-2 and TRBJ1-4, with D tentatively TRBD1 (6 bases). V lost 0 bases to trimming and J lost 7 bases, with 18 bases between them. From germline, CDR1 is SGHAT and CDR2 FQNNGV. CDR3 size: 17 residues. The CDR3 region is CASSLDLIIRGGEKLFF. DNA of the CDR3: TGTGCCAGCAGCTTAGATCTTATAATCAGGGGAGGTGAAAAACTGTTTTTT.

This chain joins TRBV30 and TRBJ1-2, with D maybe TRBD1 (6 bases). The CDR3 is 12 residues long. Germline values: CDR1 GTSNPN, CDR2 SVGIG (reference sequence). The V gene lost 8 bases and the J gene lost 4 bases, with 14 bases spanning the gap. This chain's CDR3 is CAPKGVSYGYTF. The DNA for the CDR3 is TGTGCCCCCAAGGGGGTAAGCTATGGCTACACCTTC.

V gene TRBV1 combines with J gene TRBJ1-5. TRBV1 is a recognized pseudogene. The CDR3 is 18 residues long. CDR3 bases: TGCACCAGCAGCCAAGATTTGTCACCACAGTTTAACAATCAGCCCCAGCATTTT. Translation gives CTSSQDLSPQFNNQPQHF.

The chain carries TRBV7-9 and TRBJ2-7; no clear D gene. The ends were cut back, 6 bases at V and 3 bases at J, with 12 bases in the middle. Germline V gives CDR1 SEHNR, CDR2 FQNEAQ (reference sequence). The CDR3 spans 13 residues. The CDR3 region has the DNA TGTGCCAGCAGTGAAGATCAAAGCTACGAGCAGTACGTC. Translation gives CASSEDQSYEQYV.

This rearrangement joins TRBV9 to TRBJ1-3; D might be TRBD1 (6 bases). This CDR3 spans 16 amino acids. Germline CDR1 is SGDLS and CDR2 is YYNGEE. V lost 3 bases to trimming and J lost 4 bases, with 17 bases between them. CDR3 sequence reads: CASSDRGGSWGNTIYF. CDR3 bases: TGTGCCAGCAGCGACCGAGGGGGTTCGTGGGGAAACACCATATATTTT.

The chain combines TRBV28 with TRBJ2-3; 9 nucleotides line up with TRBD2. This CDR3 is built from 15 residues. The trim removed 5 bases at V and 1 base at J, leaving 4 bases unmatched. Germline assignment: CDR1 MDHEN and CDR2 SYDVKM. The CDR3 reads CASSRGRAGTDTQYF. CDR3 DNA sequence: TGTGCCAGCAGTCGCGGGAGGGCGGGCACAGATACGCAGTATTTT.

This sequence joins TRBV20-1 and TRBJ2-7, with D maybe TRBD2 (6 bases). The CDR3 is made up of 16 amino acids. Germline V gene lookup returns CDR1 DFQATT and CDR2 SNEGSKA (reference sequence). Trimming cost V 0 bases and J 0 bases, with 15 bases left between them. CDR3 protein: CSARDLLAKSSYEQYF. The CDR3 region has the DNA TGCAGTGCTAGAGATCTCCTAGCGAAGAGCTCCTACGAGCAGTACTTC.

This chain connects TRBV11-2 to TRBJ2-7; 8 bases line up with TRBD1. CDR1 and CDR2 (germline): SGHAT, FQNNGV. V lost 5 bases, J lost 3 bases, and 9 bases stayed unmatched. CDR3 length: 15 residues. Here the CDR3 reads CASSLTGQGGYEQYF. The CDR3, as DNA: TGTGCCAGCAGCCTAACCGGACAGGGCGGCTACGAGCAGTACTTC.

J is TRBJ2-2 and V is TRBV30; no firm D call. The CDR3 is 13 residues long. V lost 4 bases and J 5 bases, leaving 11 bases between the germline ends. CDR1 GTSNPN and CDR2 SVGIG come from the germline V gene (reference sequence). The CDR3 coding sequence is TGTGCCTGGACCCCCACCGGGACCGGGGAGCTGTTTTTT. The encoded protein is CAWTPTGTGELFF.

The V and J genes are TRBV19 and TRBJ1-5; weak D call: TRBD1 (5 bases). This CDR3 has 16 residues. Trimming cost V 4 bases and J 0 bases, with 13 bases left between them. Germline V CDR1 and CDR2: LNHDA, SQIVND (reference sequence). DNA for the CDR3: TGTGCCAGTAGTACAGAGACAGCGTATAGCAATCAGCCCCAGCATTTT. It yields the protein CASSTETAYSNQPQHF. Variable domain in full (rest from reference TRBV19 and TRBJ1-5): DGGITQSPKYLFRKEGQNVTLSCEQNLNHDAMYWYRQDPGQGLRLIYYSQIVNDFQKGDIAEGYSVSREKKESFPLTVTSAQKNPTAFYLCASSTETAYSNQPQHFGDGTRLSIL.